What follows are 18 T cell receptor beta chains derived from one specimen sequenced in a study of a mutant IDH1 vaccine in newly diagnosed glioma. Assay: immunoSEQ multiplex PCR; the TCRdb copy retains only in-frame clones and omits some. The sample lists approximately 54,000 clones, around 80% occurring once. Time point indicated: baseline, week 1 (first vaccination visit). Treatment here: pre-vaccination baseline after standard-of-care therapy. The material sequenced was PBMCs, taken from a glioma patient treated with radiotherapy, temozolomide or both. The receptors shown here come from a man younger than 35 with glioma.

The V and J genes are TRBV6-5 and TRBJ1-3; D ambiguous. The germline V gene has CDR1 MNHEY and CDR2 SVGAGI. The CDR3 loop spans 13 amino acids. V lost 5 bases and J lost 3, with 8 bases in between. CDR3 sequence (DNA): TGTGCCAGCAGTAGAACATTTGGAAACACCATATATTTT. It codes for CASSRTFGNTIYF.

The chain is built from TRBV5-1 and TRBJ1-2; a possible D gene is TRBD1 (5 bases). The CDR3 totals 14 residues. Trimming pared 4 bases from V and 4 bases from J, leaving 14 bases between. Germline assignment: CDR1 SGHRS and CDR2 YFSETQ. The CDR3 bases are TGCGCCAGCAGCGACCCCAGGGAGGGCTATGGCTACACCTTC. It translates to CASSDPREGYGYTF.

The chain employs TRBV28 and TRBJ1-1, with D possibly matching TRBD1 (6 bases). Germline lookup yields CDR1 MDHEN and CDR2 SYDVKM. There are 17 residues in the CDR3. Trimming removed 1 base at V and 1 base at J, with 16 bases between. CDR3 residues: CASSLFLGTRENTEAFF. CDR3 nucleotide sequence: TGTGCCAGCAGTTTATTCCTAGGGACAAGGGAGAACACTGAAGCTTTCTTT.

This chain links TRBV7-9 with TRBJ1-2; D gene unclear. The CDR3 runs 12 residues. V shed 2 bases and J shed 7 bases, with 8 bases lying between them. CDR1 is SEHNR and CDR2 is FQNEAQ in the germline V gene (reference sequence). The CDR3 DNA sequence: TGTGCCAGCAGCTTAAAGGCGCTTGGCTACACCTTC. Its translation is CASSLKALGYTF.

The chain combines TRBV30 with TRBJ2-6; D remains ambiguous. CDR3 length: 14 amino acids. The germline V gene encodes CDR1 GTSNPN and CDR2 SVGIG (reference sequence). Trimming stripped 2 bases from V and 1 base from J, with 6 bases between. CDR3 loop: CAWSLSSGANVLTF. The CDR3 region has the DNA TGTGCCTGGAGTCTTTCTTCTGGGGCCAACGTCCTGACTTTC.

The V gene is TRBV7-2, the J gene TRBJ1-6; D is unclear. From germline, CDR1 is SGHTA and CDR2 FQGNSA. The V end lost 10 bases, the J end lost 3 bases, and 10 bases lay between the germline ends. This CDR3 contains 13 residues. The CDR3 here is CATSRIYNSPLHF. The CDR3 nucleotides are TGTGCCACCTCGAGGATCTATAATTCACCCCTCCACTTT.

This clone was seen a few times. J is TRBJ1-1 and V is TRBV18; D is unclear. The V gene lost 1 base and the J gene lost 0 bases, with 3 bases spanning the gap. The CDR3 length is 13 residues. Germline V lookup: CDR1 KGHSH, CDR2 LQKENI. The CDR3 region has the DNA TGTGCCAGCTCACCACAGATGAACACTGAAGCTTTCTTT. Its protein is CASSPQMNTEAFF.

The genes are TRBV7-8 and TRBJ2-1; D not resolved. Germline lookup yields CDR1 SGHVS and CDR2 FQNEAQ. The CDR3 sequence is 14 residues long. V gave up 1 base and J gave up 6 bases, with 10 bases separating them. This CDR3 reads CASSLGQAFNEQFF. The CDR3 DNA follows: TGTGCCAGCAGCTTAGGGCAGGCGTTCAATGAGCAGTTCTTC.

Note on this clone: Relative to the germline gene, one junction end is altered; a read error may explain this. Here the CDR3 DNA reads TGTGCCAGCAGGTTATTTGGCCAGGGAGGCGAGCAGTACTTC. Amino acids: CASRLFGQGGEQYF. The V and J genes are TRBV27 and TRBJ2-7, with D perhaps matching TRBD2 (6 bases). This CDR3 contains 14 residues. Germline CDR1 MNHEY, CDR2 SMNVEV (reference sequence).

The chain joins TRBV13 to TRBJ2-5; TRBD1 aligns across 8 bases. The length of the CDR3 is 14 residues. V lost 6 bases, J lost 8 bases, and 11 bases stayed unmatched. CDR1 is PRHDT, CDR2 FYEKMQ, per germline (reference sequence). The CDR3 sequence is CASSSRMTGETQYF. In nucleotides, the CDR3 is TGTGCCAGCAGTTCCCGAATGACAGGGGAAACCCAGTACTTC.

V is TRBV7-2 and J is TRBJ1-1, with D uncertain. Germline values: CDR1 SGHTA, CDR2 FQGNSA. V was shortened by 1 base and J by 0 bases, with 6 bases between the two germline ends. This CDR3 spans 14 amino acids. In DNA form, the CDR3 reads TGTGCCAGCAGCTTAGGTCAGCTGAACACTGAAGCTTTCTTT. Translation gives CASSLGQLNTEAFF. Drawing the rest from reference TRBV7-2 and TRBJ1-1, the complete variable domain is GAGVSQSPSNKVTEKGKDVELRCDPISGHTALYWYRQSLGQGLEFLIYFQGNSAPDKSGLPSDRFSAERTGGSVSTLTIQRTQQEDSAVYLCASSLGQLNTEAFFGQGTRLTVV.

This chain links TRBV20-1 with TRBJ2-7; a possible D gene is TRBD1 (6 bases). This CDR3 spans 11 amino acids. V was cut by 3 bases and J by 8 bases, with 11 bases left in between. Germline V gene sequence: CDR1 DFQATT, CDR2 SNEGSKA (reference sequence). The CDR3 nucleotides read TGCAGTGCTAGTATACAGGGAAAGCAGTACTTC. This codes for CSASIQGKQYF.

This rearrangement joins TRBV4-1 to TRBJ2-5; D perhaps matches TRBD1 (6 bases). The length of the CDR3 is 15 residues. In germline, CDR1 is MGHRA, CDR2 YSYEKL. V was shortened by 0 bases and J by 5 bases, with 13 bases between the two germline ends. The CDR3 protein is CASSQEGTNFETQYF. The CDR3 DNA sequence: TGCGCCAGCAGCCAAGAGGGGACAAATTTTGAGACCCAGTACTTC.

The chain employs TRBV6-1 and TRBJ1-1; 8 bases are a match to TRBD1. Germline lookup yields CDR1 MNHNS and CDR2 SASEGT. Trimming at V came to 3 bases and at J to 10 bases, leaving 4 bases not matched to a gene. The CDR3 is 12 amino acids. This CDR3 reads CASSDRGPPAFF. The CDR3 DNA reads TGTGCCAGCAGTGACAGGGGGCCACCAGCTTTCTTT.

The V and J genes are TRBV19 and TRBJ2-5; D unresolved. V was clipped by 3 bases and J by 2 bases, with 7 bases between them. The CDR3 spans 13 residues. Germline V gene sequence: CDR1 LNHDA, CDR2 SQIVND (reference sequence). The CDR3 spells CASSIYGQETQYF. DNA of the CDR3: TGTGCCAGTAGTATTTATGGTCAAGAGACCCAGTACTTC.

The V call is TRBV10-3, the J call TRBJ2-3; D may be TRBD2 (6 bases). The CDR3 is made up of 16 amino acids. Germline V gene data show CDR1 as ENHRY and CDR2 as SYGVKD. The V and J ends lost 3 bases and 2 bases respectively, with 15 bases between them. The CDR3 nucleotides read TGTGCCATCAGTGAAAGGGTTACTAGCCTCACAGATACGCAGTATTTT. Amino acid sequence: CAISERVTSLTDTQYF.

V is TRBV2 and J is TRBJ2-7; 8 bases map to TRBD2. The CDR3 loop spans 17 amino acids. The germline V gene has CDR1 SNHLY and CDR2 FYNNEI. Unmatched junction bases numbered 11, after V lost 4 bases and J lost 0 bases. CDR3 nucleotide sequence: TGTGCCAGCAGTGCCGTTACGGTAGCGGGGAGCTCCTACGAGCAGTACTTC. This sequence encodes CASSAVTVAGSSYEQYF.

The CDR3 here is CATRRGGPQMNTEAFF. The CDR3 nucleotides are TGTGCCACCCGGAGAGGGGGCCCTCAAATGAACACTGAAGCTTTCTTT. The gene calls are TRBV10-3 and TRBJ1-1; TRBD1 agrees at 7 bases. This CDR3 is 16 amino acids long. Trimming cost V 10 bases and J 0 bases; bases outside gene matches: 14. Germline V gene lookup returns CDR1 ENHRY and CDR2 SYGVKD.